This TCR beta chain stems from a study of control samples from healthy donors and cancer patients. Sequencing used immunoSEQ multiplex PCR; TCRdb keeps in-frame clones, though not all of them. The sample yields approximately 100,000 clones, approximately 84% seen once. With V trimmed by 3 bases and J by 1 base, 6 bases remained unmatched. Germline CDR1 SGHNT, CDR2 YYREEE (reference sequence). The CDR3 runs 15 residues. The sample consisted of PBMCs. This clonotype was obtained from a man in his sixties or seventies with lung cancer. This rearrangement joins TRBV5-4 to TRBJ2-7; TRBD1 agrees at 8 bases. This chain's CDR3 is CASSSGQGRSYEQYF. The CDR3 nucleotides read TGTGCCAGCAGCTCCGGACAGGGACGTTCCTACGAGCAGTACTTC.